This is a list of T cell receptor beta chains from one sample in a study of OX40 agonist ivuxolimab in advanced cancers. Produced via immunoSEQ multiplex PCR; TCRdb's table is partial and in-frame only. Of tens of thousands of clones in the sample, over 90% were seen once. This sample comprised CD4+ or CD8+ T cells sorted from blood, obtained in a trial of the OX40 agonist ivuxolimab. The receptors shown here come from an adult with an advanced solid tumor such as melanoma, head and neck, liver or kidney cancer. Each CDR3 is given with its conserved first and last residue. The D gene is left open where the match is weak. Size is omitted from some rows. Given values are once, few, many or a class for expanded clones.

v_call	d_call	clone_size	cdr3_length	j_call	cdr3_aa	cdr3_nt
TRBV20-1	.	.	11	TRBJ1-2	CSAPANSGYTF	TGCAGTGCCCCGGCCAATTCCGGCTACACCTTC
TRBV14	.	.	15	TRBJ2-5	CASSQTSGPGETQYF	TGTGCCAGCAGCCAGACCTCCGGGCCGGGGGAGACCCAGTACTTC
TRBV4-3	.	.	15	TRBJ2-7	CASSQDLAASYEQYF	TGCGCCAGCAGCCAAGATCTCGCGGCCTCCTACGAGCAGTACTTC
TRBV4-2	.	.	15	TRBJ2-7	CASSQGVGLSYEQYF	TGTGCCAGCAGCCAAGGGGTAGGGCTCTCCTACGAGCAGTACTTC
TRBV19	TRBD1	.	15	TRBJ1-2	CASRQGTGGYYGYTF	TGTGCCAGTAGACAGGGGACAGGGGGTTACTATGGCTACACCTTC
TRBV7-8	.	.	13	TRBJ1-4	CASSLAAHNKLFF	TGTGCCAGCAGCTTAGCTGCCCACAATAAACTGTTTTTT
TRBV27	.	.	14	TRBJ2-5	CASSPQVDGETQYF	TGTGCCAGCAGTCCTCAGGTGGATGGAGAGACCCAGTACTTC
TRBV28	.	.	14	TRBJ1-2	CASSLTSVNYGYTF	TGTGCCAGCAGTTTAACATCAGTTAACTATGGCTACACCTTC
TRBV5-4	TRBD2	once	15	TRBJ2-1	CASSSEAGDLHEQFF	TGTGCCAGCAGCTCCGAGGCGGGAGACCTCCATGAGCAGTTCTTC
TRBV6-1	.	.	13	TRBJ1-2	CASSELGVAGYTF	TGTGCCAGCAGTGAGTTGGGGGTAGCCGGCTACACCTTC
TRBV6-5	.	.	15	TRBJ1-3	CASSYGISSGNTIYF	TGTGCCAGCAGTTACGGTATCTCCTCTGGAAACACCATATATTTT
TRBV15	.	.	14	TRBJ2-3	CATSRDITAGTQYF	TGTGCCACCAGCAGGGATATCACTGCGGGTACGCAGTATTTT
TRBV12-5	.	.	17	TRBJ1-2	CASGLVGIPKANYGYTF	TGTGCTAGTGGTTTGGTAGGAATCCCCAAAGCTAACTATGGCTACACCTTC
TRBV5-1	.	.	11	TRBJ1-1	CASSTGTEAFF	TGCGCCAGCAGCACCGGGACCGAGGCTTTCTTT
TRBV4-3	.	.	13	TRBJ2-1	CASSQGLGNEQFF	TGCGCCAGCAGCCAAGGCCTGGGGAATGAGCAGTTCTTC
TRBV9	.	.	12	TRBJ1-6	CASGPDVSPLHF	TGTGCCAGCGGCCCGGATGTCTCACCCCTCCACTTT
TRBV5-8	TRBD2	.	15	TRBJ2-1	CASSLMVGGRGEQFF	TGTGCCAGCAGCTTGATGGTGGGAGGGCGGGGTGAGCAGTTCTTC
TRBV10-3	.	.	15	TRBJ2-1	CAISEPGQTYNEQFF	TGTGCCATCAGTGAGCCCGGACAGACCTACAATGAGCAGTTCTTC
TRBV28	TRBD2	.	14	TRBJ2-7	CASSFGLAGAEQYF	TGTGCCAGCAGTTTTGGACTAGCGGGAGCCGAGCAGTACTTC
TRBV5-5	TRBD1	.	15	TRBJ1-5	CASSPDRDSNQPQHF	TGTGCCAGCAGCCCGGACAGGGATAGCAATCAGCCCCAGCATTTT
TRBV6-5	.	.	13	TRBJ1-2	CASSTWDGYGYTF	TGTGCCAGCAGTACCTGGGACGGCTATGGCTACACCTTC
TRBV2	TRBD1	once	16	TRBJ1-1	CASSEGRGRADTEAFF	TGTGCCAGCAGTGAGGGCAGGGGGCGCGCGGACACTGAAGCTTTCTTT
TRBV15	.	.	14	TRBJ1-2	CATGTLVGNYGYTF	TGTGCCACCGGCACCCTAGTTGGTAACTATGGCTACACCTTC
TRBV19	.	.	12	TRBJ2-7	CASSHNAYEQYF	TGTGCCAGTAGCCACAACGCGTACGAGCAGTACTTC
TRBV7-7	.	.	15	TRBJ1-3	CASSPDRSSGNTIYF	TGTGCCAGCAGCCCCGACAGGAGCTCTGGAAACACCATATATTTT
TRBV14	TRBD1	.	16	TRBJ1-5	CASSQEDRVGNQPQHF	TGTGCCAGCAGCCAAGAGGACAGGGTGGGCAATCAGCCCCAGCATTTT
TRBV7-9	.	.	12	TRBJ2-7	CASSQITYEQYF	TGTGCCAGCAGTCAAATTACTTACGAGCAGTACTTC
TRBV11-2	.	.	16	TRBJ2-3	CASSLRGGESTDTQYF	TGTGCCAGCAGCTTGAGGGGCGGGGAGAGCACAGATACGCAGTATTTT
TRBV14	.	.	15	TRBJ1-1	CASSQDWGGDTEAFF	TGTGCCAGCAGCCAAGATTGGGGTGGGGACACTGAAGCTTTCTTT
TRBV15	.	.	19	TRBJ2-5	CATSRDLFPPTTPQETQYF	TGTGCCACCAGCAGAGATCTGTTCCCCCCAACAACGCCTCAAGAGACCCAGTACTTC
TRBV30	TRBD1	few	14	TRBJ1-5	CAWTPGQGNQPQHF	TGTGCCTGGACCCCTGGACAGGGCAATCAGCCCCAGCATTTT
TRBV7-9	.	.	14	TRBJ2-1	CASSLAGRDHEQFF	TGTGCCAGCAGCTTAGCTGGGCGGGACCATGAGCAGTTCTTC
TRBV7-6	.	.	13	TRBJ2-7	CASSLSLLYEQYF	TGTGCCAGCAGCTTGTCCCTTCTCTACGAGCAGTACTTC
TRBV27	TRBD2	.	15	TRBJ2-7	CASRQGLASSYEQYF	TGTGCCAGCAGACAGGGACTAGCGAGCTCCTACGAGCAGTACTTC
TRBV9	.	.	14	TRBJ1-4	CASSVGRPGEKLFF	TGTGCCAGCAGCGTAGGTCGGCCAGGTGAAAAACTGTTTTTT
TRBV6-1	.	.	14	TRBJ1-1	CASSGTGSNTEAFF	TGTGCCAGCAGTGGGACCGGATCGAACACTGAAGCTTTCTTT
TRBV7-2	TRBD2	.	17	TRBJ2-1	CASSPEGLAGGQGEQFF	TGTGCCAGCAGCCCCGAGGGACTAGCGGGAGGGCAAGGTGAGCAGTTCTTC
TRBV27	.	.	14	TRBJ2-7	CASSFGGSSYEQYF	TGTGCCAGCAGTTTCGGTGGCAGCTCCTACGAGCAGTACTTC